This T cell receptor beta chain comes out of a study of T-cell reconstitution after alpha-beta-depleted transplantation in children. General observations from the study: Newly produced T cells mostly provided counts and TCRbeta diversity after one year, as hyperexpanded clones declined. Surviving recipient T cells and thymic progenitors produced the high day-60 TCRbeta diversity seen in some patients. Several hundred graft clones that had expanded were reportedly the source of alpha-beta T cells about two months after transplant.

Trimming took off 0 bases at V and 2 bases at J, with 19 bases between the two ends. CDR3 length: 17 amino acids. CDR1 is DFQATT and CDR2 is SNEGSKA in the germline V gene (reference sequence). The library targeted TCRbeta and was prepared with unique molecular identifiers. TCRdb called the PCR reads again in MiXCR, with one record for every CDR3 protein. Of about 200,000 distinct CDR3 sequences listed, around 7% are singletons. This clonotype has ten or more counts. The target antigen is unknown. Here the sequenced sample was PBMCs, taken before TCRalphabeta/CD19-depleted stem cell transplant. This chain uses TRBV20-1 with TRBJ2-5; D is perhaps TRBD2 (6 bases). The receptor's source is a boy aged 2 to 9 with acute lymphoblastic leukemia, due to receive a stem cell transplant. The CDR3 here is CSARDLVAGPPQETQYF. DNA of the CDR3: TGCAGTGCTAGAGATCTGGTGGCGGGGCCCCCACAAGAGACCCAGTACTTC.